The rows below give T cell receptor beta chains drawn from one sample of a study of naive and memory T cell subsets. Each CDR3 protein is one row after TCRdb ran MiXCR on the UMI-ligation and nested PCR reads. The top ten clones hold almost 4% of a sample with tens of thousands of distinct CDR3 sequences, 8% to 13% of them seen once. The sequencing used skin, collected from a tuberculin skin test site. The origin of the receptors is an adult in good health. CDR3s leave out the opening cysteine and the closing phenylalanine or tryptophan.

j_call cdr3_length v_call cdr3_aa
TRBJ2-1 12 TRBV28 ASRWTSSYNEQF
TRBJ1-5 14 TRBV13 ASSIYIDRVNQPQH
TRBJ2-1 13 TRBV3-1 ASSQDTHPGNEQF
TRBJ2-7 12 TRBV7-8 ASSLRDRNYEQY
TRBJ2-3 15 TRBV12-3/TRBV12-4 ASSLRTSGRCTDTQY
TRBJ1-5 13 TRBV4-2 ASSQDREQRQPQH
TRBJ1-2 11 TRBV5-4 ASSLEPSYGYT
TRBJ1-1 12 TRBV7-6 ASSTQGPNTEAF
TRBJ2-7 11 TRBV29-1 SVEGPSSYEQY
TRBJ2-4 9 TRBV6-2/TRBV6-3 ASNYENIQY
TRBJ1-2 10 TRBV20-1 SASQGSYGYT
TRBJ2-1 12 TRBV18 ASSPQGASNEQF
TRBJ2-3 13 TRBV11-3 ASSLGGPHGDTQY
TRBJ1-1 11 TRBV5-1 ASSPNMNTEAF
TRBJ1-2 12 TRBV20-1 SARVGQGPHGYT
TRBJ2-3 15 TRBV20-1 SAPGRLAATPTDTQY
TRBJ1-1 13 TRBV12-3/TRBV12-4 ASSLYTGVAIEAF
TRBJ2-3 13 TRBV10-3 AIRVGAKVTDTQY
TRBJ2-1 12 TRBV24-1 ATSVGGPYNEQF
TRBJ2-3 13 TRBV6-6 ASSLRTGNADTQY
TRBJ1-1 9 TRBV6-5 ASSYGYEAF
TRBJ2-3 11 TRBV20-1 SASNQGPDTQY
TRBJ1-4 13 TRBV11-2 ASSFGTGDGEKLF
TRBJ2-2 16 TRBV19 ATPRQGQNPANTGELF
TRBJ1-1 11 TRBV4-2 ASSQGVNTEAF
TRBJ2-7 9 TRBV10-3 AISEGNEQY
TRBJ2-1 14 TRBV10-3 AISERGGGAYNEQF
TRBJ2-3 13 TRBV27 ASATSGVSTDTQY
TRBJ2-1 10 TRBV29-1 SVRPDINEQF
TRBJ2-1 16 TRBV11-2 ASSLGRLAGVTYNEQF
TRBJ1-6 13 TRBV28 ASAAHGTGPSPLH
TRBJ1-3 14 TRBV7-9 ASSLVGAVSGNTIY
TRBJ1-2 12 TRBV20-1 SASRPVWDPPYT
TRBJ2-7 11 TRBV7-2 ASSRTGAYEQY
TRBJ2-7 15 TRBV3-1 ASSQDIGLAGMNEQY
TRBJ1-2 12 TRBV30 AWSVLSLIGGYT
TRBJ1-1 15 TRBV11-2 VSSKGQGAIWSTEAF
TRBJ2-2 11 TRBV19 ASSILLGGELF
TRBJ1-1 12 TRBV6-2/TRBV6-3 ASRRQGMNTEAF
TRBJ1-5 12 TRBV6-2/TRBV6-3 ASSYGQGTQPQH
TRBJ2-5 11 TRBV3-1 ASSRTSGETQY
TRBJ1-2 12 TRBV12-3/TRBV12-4 ASSLYNRDYGYT
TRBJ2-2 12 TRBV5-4 ASSLAGNTGELF